Sequencing of this T cell receptor beta chain was carried out in a study of T cells after yellow fever vaccination. Study context: When fractions had low cell numbers, they were prepared with SMART-Seq v4 Ultra Low Input. Whole-study results and caveats: After the booster, about 95% of CD4 and more than 75% of CD8 primary-response clones were re-detected.

This clonotype was seen a handful of times. Its target is unknown. TCRdb re-called the 5' RACE reads through MiXCR, storing one row per CDR3 protein. This sample yields 400,000 to 450,000 distinct CDR3 sequences, of which 15% to 20% are seen a single time; about 18% belongs to the top ten. The length of the CDR3 is 13 residues. Germline CDR1 is SQVTM and CDR2 is ANQGSEA. J lost 4 bases, V lost 6 bases, and 8 bases had no gene match. This chain joins TRBV29-1 and TRBJ2-5; 7 nucleotides line up with TRBD2. Specimen: PBMCs, collected before the yellow fever booster vaccination. This receptor was taken from a man between 18 and 35 years old who received the YFV17D yellow fever vaccine. The CDR3 protein is CSVDGLDRETQYF. CDR3 coding DNA: TGCAGCGTCGACGGACTAGATCGAGAGACCCAGTACTTC.